The entry below describes one TCR beta chain. The antigen is not known. Since a much larger clone is just one base distant, this may be a read error. The data originate from a study of tumor and adjacent non-tumor tissue in lung cancer. Study context: The patients, around 11 men and about five women, were about 31 to 76 with stage I to III disease.

The CDR3 sequence is 14 residues long. The germline gives CDR1 DFQATT, CDR2 SNEGSKA (reference sequence). Findings and limits, study-wide: Tumor TCR diversity, when higher, was linked to shorter survival. TCR diversity was significantly greater in tumor than normal lung tissue.

The library came from three nested PCR rounds adapted from ARM-PCR protocols. MiXCR, applied by TCRdb to the multiplex PCR reads, yields one record per CDR3 protein. In the table there are more than 120,000 distinct CDR3 sequences, approximately 64% of which are singletons. The template was RNA from unsorted bulk tissue. Sequenced input: lung tumor tissue. The chain uses TRBV20-1 and TRBJ2-2; D remains ambiguous. This TCR was recovered from a man in his fifties or sixties with small cell lung cancer. The CDR3 region is CSARPHSNTWELFF. In DNA form, the CDR3 reads TGCAGTGCTAGACCACATTCGAACACCTGGGAGCTGTTTTTT.